This TCR beta chain stems from a study of blood T cell repertoires in COVID-19. Study context: Samples came from the United States, Italy and Spain, spanning acute and convalescent COVID-19.

CDR3 size: 16 residues. The V gene end was trimmed by 4 bases and the J gene end by 2 bases; junction bases not matched to a gene: 7. The germline V gene has CDR1 MNHNS and CDR2 SASEGT. TCRdb keeps only in-frame clones here, not all; method: immunoSEQ multiplex PCR. The sample carries roughly 230,000 clones, around 90% recorded once. Sequenced: peripheral blood. This chain uses TRBV6-1 with TRBJ2-5, with 10 bases aligning to TRBD2. This receptor was taken from a human donor in a cohort sampled during active COVID-19. The CDR3 reads CASSGRLAGAQETQYF. DNA of the CDR3: TGTGCCAGCAGTGGCAGGCTAGCGGGGGCTCAAGAGACCCAGTACTTC.